The rows below give T cell receptor beta chains drawn from one sample of a study of cytomegalovirus exposure and HLA in healthy donors. TCRdb keeps only in-frame clones here, not all; method: immunoSEQ multiplex PCR. The table records about 160,000 clones, approximately 80% of them present only once. Specimen: PBMCs. The receptor set was obtained from a male donor in good health and CMV-seropositive. CDR3s include the opening cysteine and the closing phenylalanine or tryptophan. Fields, in order: CDR3 protein, CDR3 DNA, J gene, clone size, D gene, V gene. A D gene is named only where the DNA matches it firmly. Expanded clones get a size class; other rows say once, few or many, or leave the size out.

CDR3aa: CASGNEKLFF
CDR3nt: TGTGCCAGCGGCAATGAAAAACTGTTTTTT
j_gene: TRBJ1-4
abundance: NA
d_gene: NA
v_gene: TRBV28

CDR3aa: CASSNRNRDEQYF
CDR3nt: TGTGCCAGTAGTAACCGAAACAGGGACGAGCAGTACTTC
j_gene: TRBJ2-7
abundance: few
d_gene: NA
v_gene: TRBV19

CDR3aa: CAWSGSGAHNTGELFF
CDR3nt: TGTGCCTGGAGTGGGTCAGGGGCGCATAACACCGGGGAGCTGTTTTTT
j_gene: TRBJ2-2
abundance: NA
d_gene: NA
v_gene: TRBV30

CDR3aa: CASSQWGVRSYEQYF
CDR3nt: TGTGCCAGCAGCCAATGGGGAGTCCGATCCTACGAGCAGTACTTC
j_gene: TRBJ2-7
abundance: NA
d_gene: NA
v_gene: TRBV14

CDR3aa: CASDKLGGMADTQYF
CDR3nt: TGCGCCAGCGATAAATTGGGGGGGATGGCAGATACGCAGTATTTT
j_gene: TRBJ2-3
abundance: NA
d_gene: TRBD2
v_gene: TRBV5-1

CDR3aa: CASNGGLAIDEQFF
CDR3nt: TGTGCCAGCAACGGGGGACTAGCGATCGATGAGCAGTTCTTC
j_gene: TRBJ2-1
abundance: NA
d_gene: TRBD2
v_gene: TRBV5-4

CDR3aa: CASSILAGGHTDTQYF
CDR3nt: TGTGCCAGCAGTATCTTAGCGGGAGGGCACACAGATACGCAGTATTTT
j_gene: TRBJ2-3
abundance: NA
d_gene: TRBD2
v_gene: TRBV27

CDR3aa: CASVLPSGREPNPAKNIQYF
CDR3nt: TGTGCCAGCGTTTTGCCTTCCGGCAGGGAACCCAATCCTGCCAAAAACATTCAGTACTTC
j_gene: TRBJ2-4
abundance: NA
d_gene: NA
v_gene: TRBV5-4

CDR3aa: CASSSLGARDEQYF
CDR3nt: TGTGCCAGCAGTTCCTTGGGGGCTCGCGACGAGCAGTACTTC
j_gene: TRBJ2-7
abundance: NA
d_gene: NA
v_gene: TRBV28

CDR3aa: CAISENRVETQYF
CDR3nt: TGTGCCATCAGTGAGAACAGGGTAGAGACCCAGTACTTC
j_gene: TRBJ2-5
abundance: NA
d_gene: NA
v_gene: TRBV10-3

CDR3aa: CSATTRGSGYTF
CDR3nt: TGCAGCGCCACAACCAGGGGAAGTGGCTACACCTTC
j_gene: TRBJ1-2
abundance: NA
d_gene: NA
v_gene: TRBV29-1

CDR3aa: CASSRTLSYNEQFF
CDR3nt: TGTGCCAGCAGCCGGACTCTCTCCTACAATGAGCAGTTCTTC
j_gene: TRBJ2-1
abundance: NA
d_gene: NA
v_gene: TRBV7-2

CDR3aa: CASSLEDRREAFF
CDR3nt: TGCGCCAGCAGCTTAGAGGACAGGCGTGAAGCTTTCTTT
j_gene: TRBJ1-1
abundance: NA
d_gene: TRBD1
v_gene: TRBV5-1

CDR3aa: CASSPNRGRGNGELFF
CDR3nt: TGTGCCAGCAGTCCCAACAGGGGGCGGGGGAACGGGGAGCTGTTTTTT
j_gene: TRBJ2-2
abundance: NA
d_gene: TRBD1
v_gene: TRBV28

CDR3aa: CASSFDRADYGYTF
CDR3nt: TGTGCCAGCAGCTTCGACAGGGCGGATTATGGCTACACCTTC
j_gene: TRBJ1-2
abundance: NA
d_gene: TRBD1
v_gene: TRBV11-2

CDR3aa: CASRSITEYTF
CDR3nt: TGTGCCAGCAGAAGTATAACAGAATACACCTTC
j_gene: TRBJ1-2
abundance: NA
d_gene: NA
v_gene: TRBV28

CDR3aa: CAWSPGTGFEKLFF
CDR3nt: TGTGCCTGGAGTCCCGGGACAGGGTTTGAAAAACTGTTTTTT
j_gene: TRBJ1-4
abundance: NA
d_gene: TRBD1
v_gene: TRBV30

CDR3aa: CASSTGLAELTFYEQYF
CDR3nt: TGTGCCAGCAGTACAGGACTAGCAGAACTCACCTTTTACGAGCAGTACTTC
j_gene: TRBJ2-7
abundance: NA
d_gene: TRBD2
v_gene: TRBV2

CDR3aa: CASSLDLAGGPGETQYF
CDR3nt: TGTGCCAGCAGCTTAGACCTAGCGGGAGGGCCGGGGGAGACCCAGTACTTC
j_gene: TRBJ2-5
abundance: NA
d_gene: TRBD2
v_gene: TRBV11-3

CDR3aa: CAWRRFLPGQWGSRGNYGYTF
CDR3nt: TGTGCCTGGAGGAGATTCTTACCGGGACAGTGGGGAAGCAGGGGAAACTATGGCTACACCTTC
j_gene: TRBJ1-2
abundance: NA
d_gene: TRBD1
v_gene: TRBV30

CDR3aa: CASSVGQGREKLFF
CDR3nt: TGTGCCAGCAGCGTTGGGCAGGGGAGAGAAAAACTGTTTTTT
j_gene: TRBJ1-4
abundance: NA
d_gene: NA
v_gene: TRBV9